What follows is one T cell receptor (beta chain) and its context. What it binds is not known. This sample was included in a study of memory CD4+ T cells and cytomegalovirus serostatus. The sort gate was single viable CD3+CD4+CD8-CD45RO+ cells for memory CD4+ T cells. Total CD4+ T cells were enriched by CD4 positive selection. Findings and limits, study-wide: Suggested: most of the CMV-linked TCR signature lies in CD4+ memory cells.

TCRdb's copy holds only in-frame clones and misses some; the assay was immunoSEQ multiplex PCR. The sample yields about 48,000 clones, around 80% seen once. The TCR originated in an adult in good health and CMV-seronegative. Specimen: memory CD4+ T cells from blood.

The CDR3 is CAWRPQVVRDEQYF. As DNA, the CDR3 is TGTGCCTGGAGGCCCCAGGTGGTCCGCGACGAGCAGTACTTC. The gene calls are TRBV30 and TRBJ2-7; D gene ambiguous. CDR1 and CDR2 from the germline V gene are GTSNPN and SVGIG (reference sequence). The CDR3 has 14 residues. The ends were cut back, 3 bases at V and 5 bases at J, with 17 bases in the middle. Complete variable domain (other parts from reference TRBV30 and TRBJ2-7): SQTIHQWPATLVQPVGSPLSLECTVEGTSNPNLYWYRQAAGRGLQLLFYSVGIGQISSEVPQNLSASRPQDRQFILSSKKLLLSDSGFYLCAWRPQVVRDEQYFGPGTRLTVT.